This T cell receptor (beta chain) was sequenced during a study of blood T cell repertoires in COVID-19. Clones were read by immunoSEQ multiplex PCR, and TCRdb kept only the in-frame ones, dropping some. The table includes some 180,000 clones, 65% to 80% detected once. V trimming: 2 bases; J trimming: 4 bases; junction bases outside the gene matches: 2. Germline V CDR1 and CDR2: SGDLS, YYNGEE. The CDR3 sequence is 13 residues long. The clonotype was recovered from a man aged 45-65 years who had recovered from COVID-19. This sequence joins TRBV9 and TRBJ1-2; 7 bases map to TRBD1. Material: peripheral blood. The CDR3 here is CASSVGQTYGYTF. CDR3 bases: TGTGCCAGCAGCGTGGGACAGACCTATGGCTACACCTTC.